These T cell receptor beta chains were read from a single sample in a study of cytomegalovirus exposure and HLA in healthy donors. Repertoires were generated with immunoSEQ multiplex PCR, while TCRdb's copy carries only in-frame clones and drops some. The top ten hold about 1.9% of the sample, which has around 150,000 clones, around 75% seen once. Sequencing was done on a sample of PBMCs. The receptor set was obtained from a human donor in good health. CDR3s leave out the opening cysteine and the closing phenylalanine or tryptophan. The order of the fields is V gene, J gene, D gene, CDR3 length, CDR3 protein. The D gene is left open where the match is weak.

>TRBV10-3|TRBJ1-6|.|13
AISESGGNNSPLH
>TRBV9|TRBJ1-1|TRBD1|12
ASSELQGDTEAF
>TRBV19|TRBJ2-7|.|12
ASNIGGGAGEQY
>TRBV7-2|TRBJ2-1|.|13
ASSSSNLVSNEQF
>TRBV9|TRBJ2-2|.|13
ASSVAFSGPGELF
>TRBV7-9|TRBJ2-2|.|12
ASSPTGLHGELF
>TRBV7-2|TRBJ2-7|TRBD1|12
ASSTTGGGYEQY
>TRBV4-3|TRBJ1-5|TRBD1|13
ASSPDGTGRQPQH
>TRBV9|TRBJ2-3|.|11
ASRGLQERTQY
>TRBV6-1|TRBJ2-1|.|13
ASRDSPLGYNEQF
>TRBV11-2|TRBJ2-7|.|12
ASNSLGGGNEQY
>TRBV4-3|TRBJ2-7|.|13
ASSQEGRGPYEQY
>TRBV10-3|TRBJ1-1|.|12
AISTGTRDTEAF
>TRBV4-2|TRBJ2-3|.|12
ASSQVGSTDTQY
>TRBV6-5|TRBJ1-2|.|10
ASRYSQGGYT
>TRBV19|TRBJ1-4|.|12
ASSIIRNNEKLF
>TRBV2|TRBJ2-5|TRBD2|11
AITREDVETQY
>TRBV27|TRBJ2-1|TRBD1|13
ASSFRDSLPSPQF
>TRBV5-4|TRBJ1-2|TRBD1|12
ASSTQGAALGYT
>TRBV4-1|TRBJ2-2|TRBD1|13
ASSYWTGVDGELF
>TRBV6-5|TRBJ1-4|TRBD1|13
ASSTRGRANEKLF
>TRBV5-6|TRBJ2-3|.|12
ASNNRGGADTQY
>TRBV5-4|.|.|10
ASSSNSYEQY
>TRBV5-1|TRBJ1-6|TRBD1|12
ASSLGQGNSPLH
>TRBV27|TRBJ1-6|.|12
ASSVRVGGSPLH
>TRBV6-1|TRBJ1-1|.|12
ASTPAGWPTEAF
>TRBV19|TRBJ1-2|.|12
ASSEGLFYYGYT
>TRBV15|TRBJ2-1|TRBD1|11
ATRRGRYDEQF
>TRBV5-1|TRBJ1-1|.|12
ASSSSGVHTEAF
>TRBV4-1|TRBJ2-5|TRBD2|15
ASSPIGRARGKETQY
>TRBV5-4|TRBJ2-7|.|10
ATSTGSYEQY
>TRBV5-1|TRBJ2-2|.|12
ASSLGQYTGELF
>TRBV27|TRBJ2-1|.|15
ASSELTGEAADNEQF
>TRBV9|TRBJ1-3|.|14
ASSPRGSGDGNTIY
>TRBV6-6|TRBJ1-1|.|11
ASSWTANTEAF
>TRBV5-6|TRBJ2-1|TRBD2|16
ASSRSTLPGTRWVEQF
>TRBV9|TRBJ1-3|.|12
ASSGGVSGNTIY
>TRBV27|TRBJ2-7|.|10
ASSLTRGEQY
>TRBV4-3|TRBJ2-5|.|11
ASSQTWQETQY